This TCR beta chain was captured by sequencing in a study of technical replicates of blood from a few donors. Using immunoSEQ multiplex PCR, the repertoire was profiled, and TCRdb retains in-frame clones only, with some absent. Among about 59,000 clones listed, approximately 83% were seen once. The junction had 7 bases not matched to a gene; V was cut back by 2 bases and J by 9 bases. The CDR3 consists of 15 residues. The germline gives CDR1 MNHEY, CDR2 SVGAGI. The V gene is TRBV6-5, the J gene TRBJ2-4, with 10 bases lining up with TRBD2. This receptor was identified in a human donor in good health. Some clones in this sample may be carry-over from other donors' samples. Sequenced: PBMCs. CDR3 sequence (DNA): TGTGCCAGCAGTTACGGGCCTAGCGGGAGTTTCATTCAGTACTTC. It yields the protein CASSYGPSGSFIQYF.